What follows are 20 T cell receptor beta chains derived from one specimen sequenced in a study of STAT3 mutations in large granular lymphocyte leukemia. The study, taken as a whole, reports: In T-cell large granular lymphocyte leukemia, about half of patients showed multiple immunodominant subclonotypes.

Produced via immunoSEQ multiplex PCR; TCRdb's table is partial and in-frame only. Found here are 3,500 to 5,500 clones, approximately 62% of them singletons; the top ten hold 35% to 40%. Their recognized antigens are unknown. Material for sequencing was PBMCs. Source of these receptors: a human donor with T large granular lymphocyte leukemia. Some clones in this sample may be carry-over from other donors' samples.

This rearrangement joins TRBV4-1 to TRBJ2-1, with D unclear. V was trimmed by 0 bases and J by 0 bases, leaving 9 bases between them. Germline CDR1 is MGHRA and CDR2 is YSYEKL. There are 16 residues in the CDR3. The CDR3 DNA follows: TGCGCCAGCAGCCAAGAAGGCCCGAGCTCCTACAATGAGCAGTTCTTC. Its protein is CASSQEGPSSYNEQFF.

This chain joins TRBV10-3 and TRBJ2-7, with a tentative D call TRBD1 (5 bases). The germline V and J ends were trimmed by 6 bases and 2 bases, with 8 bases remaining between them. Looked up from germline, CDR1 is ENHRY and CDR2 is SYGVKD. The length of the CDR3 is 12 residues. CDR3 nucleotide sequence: TGTGCCATCAGCAGGGCCCCCTACGAGCAGTACTTC. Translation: CAISRAPYEQYF.

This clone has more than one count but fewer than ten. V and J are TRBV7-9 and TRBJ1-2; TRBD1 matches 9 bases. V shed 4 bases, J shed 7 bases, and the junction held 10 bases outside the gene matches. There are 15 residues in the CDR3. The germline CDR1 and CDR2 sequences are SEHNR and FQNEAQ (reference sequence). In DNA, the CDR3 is TGTGCCAGCAGCTCCGGACAGGGGCGGTTGAGTGGCTACACCTTC. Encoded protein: CASSSGQGRLSGYTF.

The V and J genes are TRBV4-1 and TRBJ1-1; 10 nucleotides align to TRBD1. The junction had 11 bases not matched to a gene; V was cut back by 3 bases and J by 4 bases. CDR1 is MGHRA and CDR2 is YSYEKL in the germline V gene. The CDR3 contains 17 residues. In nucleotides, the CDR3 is TGCGCCAGCAGCCATGTCCCGGGACAGGGGTCGGGCACTGAAGCTTTCTTT. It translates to CASSHVPGQGSGTEAFF.

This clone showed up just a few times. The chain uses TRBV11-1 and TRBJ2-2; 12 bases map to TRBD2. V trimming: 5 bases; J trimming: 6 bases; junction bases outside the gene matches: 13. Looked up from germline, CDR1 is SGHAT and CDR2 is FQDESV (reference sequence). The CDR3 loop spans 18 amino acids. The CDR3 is CASSRAALGLAGPGELFF. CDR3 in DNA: TGTGCCAGCAGCCGAGCCGCTCTGGGACTAGCGGGCCCCGGGGAGCTGTTTTTT.

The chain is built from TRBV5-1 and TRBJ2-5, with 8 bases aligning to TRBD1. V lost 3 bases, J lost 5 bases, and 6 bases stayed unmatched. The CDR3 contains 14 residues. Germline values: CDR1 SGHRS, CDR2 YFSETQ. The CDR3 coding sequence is TGCGCCAGCAGCTCGGGACAGGCCCAGGAGACCCAGTACTTC. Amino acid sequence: CASSSGQAQETQYF.

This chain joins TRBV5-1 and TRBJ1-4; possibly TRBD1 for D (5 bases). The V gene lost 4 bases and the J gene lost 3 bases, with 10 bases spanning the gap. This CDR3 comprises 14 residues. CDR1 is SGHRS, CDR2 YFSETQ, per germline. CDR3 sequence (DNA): TGCGCCAGCAGCGGCGGGGACGCTAATGAAAAACTGTTTTTT. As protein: CASSGGDANEKLFF.

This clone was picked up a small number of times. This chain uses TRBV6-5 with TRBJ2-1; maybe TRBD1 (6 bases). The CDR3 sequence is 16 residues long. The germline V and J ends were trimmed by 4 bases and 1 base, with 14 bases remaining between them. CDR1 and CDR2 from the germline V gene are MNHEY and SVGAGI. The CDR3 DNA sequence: TGTGCCAGCAGTTCCAGGGGTTTCAGATCCTACAATGAGCAGTTCTTC. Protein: CASSSRGFRSYNEQFF.

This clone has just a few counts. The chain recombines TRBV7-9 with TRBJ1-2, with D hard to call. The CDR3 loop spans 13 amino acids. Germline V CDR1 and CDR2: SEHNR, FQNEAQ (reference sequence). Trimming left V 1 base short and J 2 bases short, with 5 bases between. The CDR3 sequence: CASSLGWNYGYTF. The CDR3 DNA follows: TGTGCCAGCAGCTTAGGATGGAACTATGGCTACACCTTC.

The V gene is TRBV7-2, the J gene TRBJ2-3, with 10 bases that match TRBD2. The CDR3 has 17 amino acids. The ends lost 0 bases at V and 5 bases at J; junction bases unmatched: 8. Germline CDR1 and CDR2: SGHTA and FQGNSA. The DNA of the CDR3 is TGTGCCAGCAGCTTAGCACTAGCGGGGCAACCCCGAGATACGCAGTATTTT. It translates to CASSLALAGQPRDTQYF.

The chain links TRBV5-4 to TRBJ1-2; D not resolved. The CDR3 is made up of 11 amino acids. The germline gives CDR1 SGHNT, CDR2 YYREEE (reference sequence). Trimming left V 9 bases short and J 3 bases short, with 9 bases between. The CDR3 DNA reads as TGTGCCATTCGCACGGACTATGGCTACACCTTC. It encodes CAIRTDYGYTF.

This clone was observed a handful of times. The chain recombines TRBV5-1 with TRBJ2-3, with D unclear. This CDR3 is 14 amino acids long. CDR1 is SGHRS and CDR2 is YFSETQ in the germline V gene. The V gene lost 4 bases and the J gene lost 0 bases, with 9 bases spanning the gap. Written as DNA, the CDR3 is TGCGCCAGCAGCCTGGCAACCAGCACAGATACGCAGTATTTT. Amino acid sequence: CASSLATSTDTQYF. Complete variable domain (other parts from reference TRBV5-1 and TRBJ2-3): KAGVTQTPRYLIKTRGQQVTLSCSPISGHRSVSWYQQTPGQGLQFLFEYFSETQRNKGNFPGRFSGRQFSNSRSEMNVSTLELGDSALYLCASSLATSTDTQYFGPGTRLTVL.

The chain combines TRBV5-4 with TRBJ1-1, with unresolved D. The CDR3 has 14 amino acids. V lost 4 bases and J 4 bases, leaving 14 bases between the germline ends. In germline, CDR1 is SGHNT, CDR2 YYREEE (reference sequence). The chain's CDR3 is CASSPEMLGTEAFF. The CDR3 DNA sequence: TGTGCCAGCAGCCCCGAAATGCTGGGCACTGAAGCTTTCTTT.

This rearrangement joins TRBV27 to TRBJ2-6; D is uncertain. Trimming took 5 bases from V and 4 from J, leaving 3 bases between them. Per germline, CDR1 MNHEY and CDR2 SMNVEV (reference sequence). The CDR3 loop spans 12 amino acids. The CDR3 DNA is TGTGCCAGCAGTAGCGGGGCCAACGTCCTGACTTTC. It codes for CASSSGANVLTF.

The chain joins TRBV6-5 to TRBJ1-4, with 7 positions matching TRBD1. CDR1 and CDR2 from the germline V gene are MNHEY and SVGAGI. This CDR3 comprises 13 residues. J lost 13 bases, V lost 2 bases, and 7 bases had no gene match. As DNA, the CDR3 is TGTGCCAGCAGTTACGGGGCAGGGGACAGACTGTTTTTT. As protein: CASSYGAGDRLFF.

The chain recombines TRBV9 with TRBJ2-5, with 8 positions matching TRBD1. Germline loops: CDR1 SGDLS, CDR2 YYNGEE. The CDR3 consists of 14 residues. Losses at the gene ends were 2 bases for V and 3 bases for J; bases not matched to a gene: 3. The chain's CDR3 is CASSVRGREETQYF. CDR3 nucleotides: TGTGCCAGCAGCGTCAGGGGGCGCGAAGAGACCCAGTACTTC.

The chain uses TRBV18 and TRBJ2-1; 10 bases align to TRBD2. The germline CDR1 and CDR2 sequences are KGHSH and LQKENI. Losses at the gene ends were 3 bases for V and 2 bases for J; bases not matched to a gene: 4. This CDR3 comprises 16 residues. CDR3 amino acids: CASSPPSGRAYNEQFF. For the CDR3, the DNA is TGTGCCAGCTCACCCCCGAGCGGGAGGGCCTACAATGAGCAGTTCTTC.

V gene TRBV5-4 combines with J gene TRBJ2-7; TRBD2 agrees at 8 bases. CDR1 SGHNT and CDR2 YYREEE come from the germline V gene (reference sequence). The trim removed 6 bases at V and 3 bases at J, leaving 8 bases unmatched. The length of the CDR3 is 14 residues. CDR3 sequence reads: CASTPEGTSYEQYF. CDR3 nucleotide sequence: TGTGCCAGCACCCCCGAAGGGACTAGCTACGAGCAGTACTTC.

The CDR3 sequence is CASSRGSNQPQHF. CDR3 nucleotides: TGTGCCAGCAGCAGAGGCAGCAATCAGCCCCAGCATTTT. The rearrangement links TRBV5-6 to TRBJ1-5; D unclear. Trimming stripped 4 bases from V and 1 base from J, with 6 bases between. The CDR3 sequence is 13 residues long. CDR1 and CDR2 from the germline V gene are SGHDT and YYEEEE.

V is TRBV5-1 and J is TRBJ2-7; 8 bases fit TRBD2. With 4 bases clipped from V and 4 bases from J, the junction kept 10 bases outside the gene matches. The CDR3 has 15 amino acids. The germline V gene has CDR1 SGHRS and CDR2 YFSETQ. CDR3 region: CASSREGAGAYEQYF. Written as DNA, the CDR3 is TGCGCCAGCAGCCGGGAGGGAGCAGGGGCTTACGAGCAGTACTTC.